The 14 T cell receptor beta chains given below trace back to one sample, sequenced in a study of brain T cells in children with intractable seizures. Sequencing was performed with immunoSEQ multiplex PCR; in TCRdb, only in-frame clones are kept and a portion is missing. The table includes 60,000 to 85,000 clones, 93% detected once. Sequenced material: peripheral blood, taken at surgery. These receptors came from a boy younger than two with tuberous sclerosis and intractable seizures.

This sequence joins TRBV10-3 and TRBJ1-1; D is possibly TRBD1 (5 bases). Trimming stripped 6 bases from V and 8 bases from J, with 22 bases between. The CDR3 has 15 amino acids. CDR1 and CDR2 from the germline V gene are ENHRY and SYGVKD. DNA for the CDR3: TGTGCCATCAGGACAATAAACCGGGACCGGGGCGAAGCTTTCTTT. Its translation: CAIRTINRDRGEAFF.

The chain couples TRBV3-1 (or the pseudogene TRBV3-2) to TRBJ2-1, with D possibly being TRBD2 (5 bases). The CDR3 is made up of 17 amino acids. Trimming left V 3 bases short and J 0 bases short, with 15 bases between. CDR1 and CDR2 (germline): LGHDT, YNNKEL (reference sequence). CDR3 DNA sequence: TGTGCCAGCAGCCATACGCGGGCGGGCGACTCCTACAATGAGCAGTTCTTC. Amino acid sequence: CASSHTRAGDSYNEQFF.

The CDR3, as DNA: TGTGCCAGCAGCGTAGCCCCCCAGATCTATGGCTACACCTTC. Protein sequence: CASSVAPQIYGYTF. The rearrangement joins TRBV9 to TRBJ1-2; unclear D gene. Germline loops: CDR1 SGDLS, CDR2 YYNGEE. This CDR3 region has 14 residues. The V gene lost 0 bases and the J gene lost 4 bases, with 10 bases spanning the gap.

V gene TRBV24-1 combines with J gene TRBJ2-4; 9 bases line up with TRBD1. The V and J ends lost 5 bases and 5 bases, in that order; junction bases with no gene match: 3. CDR1 is KGHDR, CDR2 SFDVKD, per germline. The CDR3 loop spans 14 amino acids. The CDR3 spells CATSARDRENIQYF. The DNA for the CDR3 is TGTGCCACCAGTGCCCGGGACAGGGAAAACATTCAGTACTTC.

In this sample, this clone turned up a few times. V and J are TRBV7-3 and TRBJ2-6; no reliable D call. The length of the CDR3 is 15 residues. Germline CDR1 is SGHTA and CDR2 is FQGTGA. The V gene lost 3 bases and the J gene lost 4 bases, with 10 bases spanning the gap. CDR3 loop: CASSLSAAGANVLTF. CDR3 coding DNA: TGTGCCAGCAGCTTGAGCGCCGCCGGGGCCAACGTCCTGACTTTC.

CDR3 sequence reads: CASSYSTGMGTEAFF. As DNA, the CDR3 is TGTGCCAGCAGTTACTCGACAGGGATGGGCACTGAAGCTTTCTTT. The J gene is TRBJ1-1, the V gene TRBV6-5; 7 nucleotides align to TRBD1. Germline-derived CDR1 and CDR2 are MNHEY and SVGAGI. The CDR3 loop spans 15 amino acids. The J segment lost 4 bases and the V segment lost 0 bases, leaving 5 bases of the junction unmatched.

The V gene is TRBV5-5, the J gene TRBJ1-6; D is uncertain. The CDR3 covers 15 residues. Germline-derived CDR1 and CDR2 are SGHKS and YYEKEE (reference sequence). The ends were cut back, 1 base at V and 1 base at J, with 6 bases in the middle. The CDR3 reads CASSLTGSYNSPLHF. In nucleotides, the CDR3 is TGTGCCAGCAGCTTGACCGGATCCTATAATTCACCCCTCCACTTT.

This clone was seen once. The chain combines TRBV5-4 with TRBJ1-1, with D perhaps matching TRBD1 (5 bases). Trimming cost V 1 base and J 1 base, with 14 bases left between them. The CDR3 sequence is 16 residues long. CDR1 is SGHNT and CDR2 is YYREEE in the germline V gene (reference sequence). CDR3 sequence reads: CASSLFGGGRNTEAFF. The CDR3 coding sequence is TGTGCCAGCAGCTTGTTTGGGGGTGGAAGGAACACTGAAGCTTTCTTT.

This clone was detected once. The genes are TRBV5-1 and TRBJ2-1, with 12 bases lining up with TRBD2. This CDR3 spans 19 amino acids. Germline CDR1 reads SGHRS; CDR2 reads YFSETQ. The trim removed 2 bases at V and 8 bases at J, leaving 17 bases unmatched. Here the CDR3 DNA reads TGCGCCAGCAGCTTAAGACTAGCGGGGGCCCCTGGAATAGCCCATGAGCAGTTCTTC. Its protein product is CASSLRLAGAPGIAHEQFF. Complete variable domain (other parts from reference TRBV5-1 and TRBJ2-1): KAGVTQTPRYLIKTRGQQVTLSCSPISGHRSVSWYQQTPGQGLQFLFEYFSETQRNKGNFPGRFSGRQFSNSRSEMNVSTLELGDSALYLCASSLRLAGAPGIAHEQFFGPGTRLTVL.

The rearrangement joins TRBV11-2 to TRBJ2-7; 7 bases align to TRBD2. The CDR3 extends over 15 amino acids. With 7 bases clipped from V and 7 bases from J, the junction kept 16 bases outside the gene matches. Germline loops: CDR1 SGHAT, CDR2 FQNNGV. The CDR3 sequence: CASTPRGAGPWEQYF. Here the CDR3 DNA reads TGTGCCAGCACCCCTAGGGGAGCGGGACCTTGGGAGCAGTACTTC.

The chain links TRBV10-3 to TRBJ1-5; D is undetermined. V lost 0 bases and J lost 3, with 9 bases in between. CDR1 ENHRY and CDR2 SYGVKD come from the germline V gene. CDR3 size: 15 residues. The CDR3 is CAISESGGPNQPQHF. CDR3 nucleotides: TGTGCCATCAGTGAGTCAGGAGGCCCCAATCAGCCCCAGCATTTT.

V usage is TRBV9 and J usage is TRBJ1-3, with TRBD1 as a possible D gene (6 bases). Trimming stripped 3 bases from V and 0 bases from J, with 7 bases between. CDR3 length equals 14 residues. CDR1 is SGDLS, CDR2 YYNGEE, per germline. CDR3 sequence (DNA): TGTGCCAGCAGCGGGACAGCCTCTGGAAACACCATATATTTT. Encoded protein: CASSGTASGNTIYF.

The chain uses TRBV11-3 and TRBJ2-2, with D perhaps TRBD2 (5 bases). Germline assignment: CDR1 SGHNT and CDR2 YENEEA. This CDR3 is 16 amino acids long. V was pared by 4 bases and J by 0 bases, with 12 bases between. DNA for the CDR3: TGTGCCAGCAGCTCTGGCGGGCTAGCGAACACCGGGGAGCTGTTTTTT. Its protein product is CASSSGGLANTGELFF.

The rearrangement links TRBV7-6 to TRBJ2-2, with 8 bases lining up with TRBD1. Germline V gene data show CDR1 as SGHVS and CDR2 as FNYEAQ. The length of the CDR3 is 17 residues. The junction had 10 bases not matched to a gene; V was cut back by 6 bases and J by 1 base. The CDR3 here is CASREATGGWNTGELFF. The DNA of the CDR3 is TGTGCCAGCAGAGAAGCCACAGGGGGGTGGAACACCGGGGAGCTGTTTTTT.